This T cell receptor (beta chain) was recovered during a study of T-cell reconstitution after alpha-beta-depleted transplantation in children. This clonotype came up a few times. Unique molecular identifiers were incorporated during preparation of the TCRbeta library. TCRdb passed the PCR reads through MiXCR, listing each CDR3 protein once. The sample records nearly 550,000 distinct CDR3 sequences, approximately 16% being singletons. The germline V gene encodes CDR1 SGHAT and CDR2 FQDESV (reference sequence). The ends were cut back, 5 bases at V and 3 bases at J, with 12 bases in the middle. The CDR3 covers 14 residues.

The clonotype originates from a human donor who donated a stem cell graft to a child with acute lymphoblastic leukemia. Material: PBMCs from the stem cell graft donor, obtained from the stem cell graft. This chain links TRBV11-1 with TRBJ2-3; D possibly corresponds to TRBD2 (6 bases). This chain's CDR3 is CASSETRGTDTQYF. The CDR3 nucleotides read TGTGCCAGCAGCGAGACCCGGGGGACAGATACGCAGTATTTT.